The present T cell receptor beta chain was sequenced within a study of T cells after yellow fever vaccination. Whole-study context: Any fraction with a low cell number was prepared using SMART-Seq v4 Ultra Low Input. Study results and caveats: Boosting was followed by the reappearance of most primary-vaccination clones (roughly 96% CD4, 85% to 90% CD8).

This clonotype has ten or more counts. The target antigen is unknown. Using its own MiXCR run on the 5' RACE reads, TCRdb lists one record per CDR3 protein. The table shows hundreds of thousands of distinct CDR3 sequences, with around 3.9% occurring only once. Looked up from germline, CDR1 is KGHSH and CDR2 is LQKENI. The CDR3 extends over 13 amino acids. V was clipped by 4 bases and J by 7 bases, with 11 bases between them. This chain links TRBV18 with TRBJ2-4, with unresolved D. The TCR was taken from a man between 18 and 35 years old who received the YFV17D yellow fever vaccine. Sequenced material: PBMCs, taken on the day of the yellow fever booster vaccination. CDR3 DNA sequence: TGTGCCAGCTCACAAGGTGCTGGCAACATTCAGTACTTC. Residues: CASSQGAGNIQYF.